These 24 T cell receptor beta chains share one sample of origin, sequenced in a study of memory CD4+ T cells and cytomegalovirus serostatus. The sort gate was single viable CD3+CD4+CD8-CD45RO+ cells for memory CD4+ T cells. This table comes from immunoSEQ multiplex PCR, and its TCRdb copy is limited to in-frame clones, with some not included. In the table there are under 65,000 clones, just under 80% of which are singletons. Sequencing input: memory CD4+ T cells from blood. The receptors stem from an adult in good health and CMV-seronegative.

V usage is TRBV5-1 and J usage is TRBJ1-5; TRBD1 matches at 9 bases. The trim removed 4 bases at V and 6 bases at J, leaving 8 bases unmatched. The V gene's germline CDR1 is SGHRS and CDR2 YFSETQ. The CDR3 is 15 amino acids. The CDR3 protein is CASSATGTGSQPQHF. The CDR3 nucleotides are TGCGCCAGCAGCGCGACCGGGACAGGGAGTCAGCCCCAGCATTTT.

The chain carries TRBV6-5 and TRBJ1-1; 7 bases line up with TRBD1. Germline V lookup: CDR1 MNHEY, CDR2 SVGAGI. The CDR3 covers 12 residues. The junction had 3 bases not matched to a gene; V was cut back by 4 bases and J by 7 bases. Written as DNA, the CDR3 is TGTGCCAGCAGTTGGAACAGGGGTGAAGCTTTCTTT. It translates to CASSWNRGEAFF.

The V gene is TRBV19, the J gene TRBJ2-1; weak D call: TRBD2 (6 bases). The CDR3 sequence is 14 residues long. Germline V gives CDR1 LNHDA, CDR2 SQIVND (reference sequence). The V end lost 3 bases, the J end lost 8 bases, and 14 bases lay between the germline ends. The CDR3 spells CASSMQASVDEQFF. CDR3 DNA sequence: TGTGCCAGTAGTATGCAAGCTAGCGTCGATGAGCAGTTCTTC.

The chain combines TRBV6-1 with TRBJ2-2; 12 nucleotides agree with TRBD2. In germline, CDR1 is MNHNS, CDR2 SASEGT. The CDR3 runs 16 residues. V lost 4 bases and J lost 6; bases outside the gene matches: 6. The DNA for the CDR3 is TGTGCCAGCAGTGTCCCTAGCGGGAGGGCCCCCGGGGAGCTGTTTTTT. Translation gives CASSVPSGRAPGELFF.

The chain links TRBV13 to TRBJ1-5; D gene unclear. Germline assignment: CDR1 PRHDT and CDR2 FYEKMQ (reference sequence). V was cut by 0 bases and J by 6 bases, with 6 bases left in between. The CDR3 has 13 amino acids. The CDR3 sequence: CASSLGETQPQHF. CDR3 nucleotide sequence: TGTGCCAGCAGCTTAGGGGAGACTCAGCCCCAGCATTTT.

The chain uses TRBV25-1 and TRBJ2-1; TRBD2 matches at 8 bases. Unmatched junction bases numbered 19, after V lost 7 bases and J lost 5 bases. CDR3 size: 18 residues. Germline CDR1 and CDR2: MGHDK and SYGVNS. CDR3 sequence reads: CASTPVSSSGSYHNEQFF. In nucleotides, the CDR3 is TGTGCCAGCACCCCGGTTTCATCCAGCGGGAGTTACCACAATGAGCAGTTCTTC.

The CDR3, as DNA: TGTGCCAGCAGCTTACAGGGGGGAGAGTCCTACGAGCAGTACTTC. It codes for CASSLQGGESYEQYF. The V gene is TRBV7-2, the J gene TRBJ2-7, with a weak D call TRBD1 (7 bases). The CDR3 contains 15 residues. CDR1 is SGHTA and CDR2 is FQGNSA in the germline V gene. Trimming took 2 bases from V and 1 from J, leaving 12 bases between them.

The chain joins TRBV29-1 to TRBJ2-4, with D perhaps TRBD1 (5 bases). Germline V gene data show CDR1 as SQVTM and CDR2 as ANQGSEA. The CDR3 has 12 amino acids. Trimming took off 1 base at V and 7 bases at J, with 8 bases between the two ends. The CDR3 DNA follows: TGCAGCGTTGAAGGACAGAAGAACATTCAGTACTTC. Translated, it gives CSVEGQKNIQYF.

This chain uses TRBV9 with TRBJ2-7; no clear D. The length of the CDR3 is 13 residues. CDR1 SGDLS and CDR2 YYNGEE come from the germline V gene. With 2 bases removed from V and 6 bases from J, the gap between germline ends came to 12 bases. The CDR3 protein is CASSVGLTGEQYF. The CDR3 nucleotides read TGTGCCAGCAGCGTTGGTCTAACCGGCGAGCAGTACTTC.

CDR3 loop: CASSLVGGPFTDTQYF. The CDR3 DNA follows: TGTGCCAGCAGCTTAGTGGGGGGCCCCTTCACAGATACGCAGTATTTT. The chain employs TRBV7-8 and TRBJ2-3; D is perhaps TRBD1 or TRBD2 (6 bases each). The CDR3 totals 16 residues. CDR1 and CDR2 from the germline V gene are SGHVS and FQNEAQ. The germline V and J ends were trimmed by 1 base and 2 bases, with 13 bases remaining between them.

The CDR3, as DNA: TGCGCCAGCAGCCAAGTGGGCACAGGGTCTGAGCAGTTCTTC. Translated: CASSQVGTGSEQFF. The rearrangement links TRBV4-1 to TRBJ2-1; perhaps TRBD1 as D (6 bases). Germline CDR1 reads MGHRA; CDR2 reads YSYEKL. This CDR3 region has 14 residues. V shed 1 base and J shed 9 bases, with 13 bases lying between them.

This sequence joins TRBV10-1 and TRBJ2-5; 8 nucleotides agree with TRBD2. The CDR3 length is 15 residues. Germline trimming cut 5 bases from V and 3 bases from J; bases unmatched to any gene: 8. Germline-derived CDR1 and CDR2 are WNHNN and SYGVQD (reference sequence). The CDR3 sequence is CASSSGSGNEETQYF. In DNA form, the CDR3 reads TGCGCCAGCAGTTCGGGTAGCGGGAACGAAGAGACCCAGTACTTC.

The CDR3 spells CASGPLATYEQYF. CDR3 nucleotide sequence: TGTGCCAGCGGACCCCTGGCGACCTACGAGCAGTACTTC. V gene TRBV27 combines with J gene TRBJ2-5; the D is unclear. The end of the DNA aligns better with TRBJ2-7, so the J call may be wrong. CDR1 is MNHEY, CDR2 SMNVEV, per germline (reference sequence). The CDR3 extends over 13 amino acids.

This clone was found a few times. The genes are TRBV6-1 and TRBJ1-1; D gene unclear. The V and J ends lost 4 bases and 5 bases respectively, with 8 bases between them. The CDR3 sequence is 12 residues long. The germline V gene encodes CDR1 MNHNS and CDR2 SASEGT. This chain's CDR3 is CASSVGGTEAFF. The CDR3 DNA follows: TGTGCCAGCAGTGTGGGCGGAACTGAAGCTTTCTTT.

The rearrangement uses TRBV28 and TRBJ1-2; perhaps TRBD1 as D (6 bases). Germline V lookup: CDR1 MDHEN, CDR2 SYDVKM. CDR3 length: 14 amino acids. V lost 4 bases to trimming and J lost 6 bases, with 15 bases between them. CDR3 nucleotide sequence: TGTGCCAGCAGTTCCCTACAGGGACCCCATGGCTACACCTTC. Translating it yields CASSSLQGPHGYTF.

The rearrangement joins TRBV7-9 to TRBJ2-3; D uncertain. CDR3 length equals 12 residues. The V and J ends lost 1 base and 6 bases respectively, with 5 bases between them. Germline CDR1 SEHNR, CDR2 FQNEAQ (reference sequence). The CDR3 nucleotides are TGTGCCAGCAGCTTAGGGGCGGATACGCAGTATTTT. It translates to CASSLGADTQYF.

This clone came up once. The chain couples TRBV5-1 to TRBJ1-3, with 7 bases matching TRBD1. This CDR3 contains 16 residues. V was pared by 0 bases and J by 2 bases, with 5 bases of the junction left unmatched. From germline, CDR1 is SGHRS and CDR2 YFSETQ. CDR3 sequence (DNA): TGCGCCAGCAGCTTGGCCGGGGACAGCGCTGGAAACACCATATATTTT. It codes for CASSLAGDSAGNTIYF.

The genes are TRBV5-1 and TRBJ2-3, with TRBD2 as a possible D gene (5 bases). Deletions cut 4 bases from V and 1 base from J, with 10 bases between. This CDR3 comprises 14 residues. Germline V gives CDR1 SGHRS, CDR2 YFSETQ. The chain's CDR3 is CASSPPGGTDTQYF. The CDR3, as DNA: TGCGCCAGCAGCCCTCCCGGGGGCACAGATACGCAGTATTTT.

The J gene is TRBJ2-1, the V gene TRBV10-3, with 14 bases lining up with TRBD2. V shed 7 bases, J shed 9 bases, and the junction held 5 bases outside the gene matches. The CDR3 length is 14 residues. CDR1 and CDR2 from the germline V gene are ENHRY and SYGVKD. The CDR3 reads CAITGTSGSGEQFF. DNA of the CDR3: TGTGCCATCACCGGGACTAGCGGGAGTGGTGAGCAGTTCTTC.

The chain couples TRBV28 to TRBJ1-2, with TRBD1 matching 9 bases. The germline V gene has CDR1 MDHEN and CDR2 SYDVKM. V shed 1 base and J 5 bases; nucleotides not matched to a gene: 8. This CDR3 has 16 amino acids. CDR3 amino acids: CASSLLGQGEYYGYTF. The CDR3 DNA sequence: TGTGCCAGCAGTTTATTGGGACAGGGAGAATATTATGGCTACACCTTC.

The chain combines TRBV10-3 with TRBJ2-6; 16 nucleotides line up with TRBD2. This CDR3 has 23 residues. From germline, CDR1 is ENHRY and CDR2 SYGVKD. With 3 bases clipped from V and 2 bases from J, the junction kept 16 bases outside the gene matches. The CDR3: CAISDPGGRPGLAGGAGANVLTF. CDR3 nucleotides: TGTGCCATCAGTGACCCAGGGGGGAGACCGGGACTAGCGGGAGGGGCTGGGGCCAACGTCCTGACTTTC.

The gene calls are TRBV29-1 and TRBJ1-5; D possibly corresponds to TRBD1 (5 bases). Germline CDR1 is SQVTM and CDR2 is ANQGSEA. CDR3 length equals 14 residues. The V end was cut by 6 bases, the J end by 4 bases, with 16 bases between. The CDR3 is CSVPPSGGNQPQHF. The CDR3 coding sequence is TGCAGCGTGCCCCCCTCGGGGGGGAATCAGCCCCAGCATTTT.

J is TRBJ2-1 and V is TRBV5-1, with TRBD1 as a possible D gene (6 bases). CDR1 and CDR2 from the germline V gene are SGHRS and YFSETQ. Trimming took off 4 bases at V and 6 bases at J, with 23 bases between the two ends. The CDR3 length is 17 residues. The CDR3 bases are TGCGCCAGCAGCCTGGGCGTCCCAGGGGTTTTTCGCAATGAGCAGTTCTTC. Encoded protein: CASSLGVPGVFRNEQFF. The whole variable domain, remainder taken from reference TRBV5-1 and TRBJ2-1, is KAGVTQTPRYLIKTRGQQVTLSCSPISGHRSVSWYQQTPGQGLQFLFEYFSETQRNKGNFPGRFSGRQFSNSRSEMNVSTLELGDSALYLCASSLGVPGVFRNEQFFGPGTRLTVL.

This chain connects TRBV18 to TRBJ2-7; 8 nucleotides line up with TRBD1. Germline V gives CDR1 KGHSH, CDR2 LQKENI. The junction had 3 bases not matched to a gene; V was cut back by 5 bases and J by 0 bases. This CDR3 region has 14 residues. The CDR3 region has the DNA TGTGCCAGCTCAACAGGGGGAAACTCCTACGAGCAGTACTTC. Translating gives CASSTGGNSYEQYF. The entire variable domain, with the rest obtained from reference TRBV18 and TRBJ2-7, is as follows: NAGVMQNPRHLVRRRGQEARLRCSPMKGHSHVYWYRQLPEEGLKFMVYLQKENIIDESGMPKERFSAEFPKEGPSILRIQQVVRGDSAAYFCASSTGGNSYEQYFGPGTRLTVT.